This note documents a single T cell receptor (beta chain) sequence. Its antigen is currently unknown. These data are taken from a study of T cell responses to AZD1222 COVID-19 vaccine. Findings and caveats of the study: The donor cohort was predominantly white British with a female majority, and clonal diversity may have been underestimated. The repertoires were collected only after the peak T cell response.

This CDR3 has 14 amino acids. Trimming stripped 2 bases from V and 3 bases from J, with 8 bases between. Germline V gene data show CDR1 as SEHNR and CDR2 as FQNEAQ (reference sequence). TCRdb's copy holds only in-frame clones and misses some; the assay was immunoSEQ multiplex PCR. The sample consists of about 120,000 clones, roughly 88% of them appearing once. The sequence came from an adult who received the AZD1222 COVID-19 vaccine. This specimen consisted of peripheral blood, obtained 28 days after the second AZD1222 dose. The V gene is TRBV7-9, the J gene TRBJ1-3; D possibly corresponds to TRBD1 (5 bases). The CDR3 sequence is CASSLFGGGNTIYF. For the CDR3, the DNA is TGTGCCAGCAGCTTATTTGGGGGTGGAAACACCATATATTTT. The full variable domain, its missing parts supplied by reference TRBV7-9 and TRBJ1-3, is DTGVSQNPRHKITKRGQNVTFRCDPISEHNRLYWYRQTLGQGPEFLTYFQNEAQLEKSRLLSDRFSAERPKGSFSTLEIQRTEQGDSAMYLCASSLFGGGNTIYFGEGSWLTVV.